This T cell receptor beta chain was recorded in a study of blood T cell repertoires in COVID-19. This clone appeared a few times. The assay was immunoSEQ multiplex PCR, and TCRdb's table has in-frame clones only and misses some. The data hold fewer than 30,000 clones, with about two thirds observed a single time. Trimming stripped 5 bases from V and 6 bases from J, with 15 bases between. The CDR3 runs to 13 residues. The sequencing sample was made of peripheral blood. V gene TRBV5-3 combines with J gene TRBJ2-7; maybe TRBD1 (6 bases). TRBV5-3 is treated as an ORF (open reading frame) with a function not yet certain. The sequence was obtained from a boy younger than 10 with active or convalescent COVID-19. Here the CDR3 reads CARRGYRVSEQYV. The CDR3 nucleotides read TGTGCCAGAAGAGGGTACAGGGTGAGCGAGCAGTACGTC.